The 31 T cell receptor beta chains given below trace back to one sample, sequenced in a study of blood T cells in healthy people across ages (dated by TCRdb to 2013 to 2016). Library prep was done by 5' RACE. Sequencing used an Illumina HiSeq 2500. A second PCR of about 6 to 11 cycles was performed with a sample-barcoded 5' primer and a J-beta primer mix. TCRdb applied fastp at Q25 and MiXCR to the public reads, then kept only in-frame beta chains. Each CDR3 protein gets just one entry, which takes the most common genes and DNA from the rows behind it. The sample records hundreds of thousands of distinct CDR3 sequences, around 20% of which are singletons. In total, the top ten clones hold roughly 3.4% of the sample. Input material: blood. These receptors all stem from a man aged 70-80 years in good health.

This chain links TRBV27 with TRBJ2-7, with 10 positions matching TRBD1. Germline loops: CDR1 MNHEY, CDR2 SMNVEV (reference sequence). The CDR3 runs 15 residues. The V segment lost 4 bases and the J segment 4 bases; nucleotides outside the gene matches: 7. The CDR3 DNA follows: TGTGCCAGCAGTTCCGCCGGGACAGGGGAATACGAGCAGTACTTC. This sequence encodes CASSSAGTGEYEQYF.

J is TRBJ2-1 and V is TRBV27, with 13 bases fitting TRBD2. The germline V gene encodes CDR1 MNHEY and CDR2 SMNVEV (reference sequence). The length of the CDR3 is 14 residues. The junction had 3 bases not matched to a gene; V was cut back by 6 bases and J by 7 bases. In DNA form, the CDR3 reads TGTGCCAGCAGGACTAGCGGGAGGTTTAATGAGCAGTTCTTC. Translating it yields CASRTSGRFNEQFF.

The sample holds a few counts of this clonotype. The chain joins TRBV5-5 to TRBJ2-1, with D possibly matching TRBD2 (6 bases). The DNA end favors TRBJ2-5, so the J call may be wrong. CDR3 length: 16 amino acids. The V gene's germline CDR1 is SGHKS and CDR2 YYEKEE (reference sequence). The DNA for the CDR3 is TGTGCCAGCAGCTTGGAACGCCAACTAGCCCGGGAGACCCAGTACTTC. Protein: CASSLERQLARETQYF.

This sequence joins TRBV7-3 and TRBJ2-3; 7 bases agree with TRBD2. Trimming took 5 bases from V and 4 from J; bases not matched to a gene: 9. Germline V CDR1 and CDR2: SGHTA, FQGTGA. The CDR3 loop spans 15 amino acids. The CDR3 DNA reads TGTGCCAGCAGCCATCGCGGGGGAGGGCCAGATACGCAGTATTTT. Translating it yields CASSHRGGGPDTQYF. The entire variable domain, with the rest obtained from reference TRBV7-3 and TRBJ2-3, is as follows: GAGVSQTPSNKVTEKGKYVELRCDPISGHTALYWYRQSLGQGPEFLIYFQGTGAADDSGLPNDRFFAVRPEGSVSTLKIQRTERGDSAVYLCASSHRGGGPDTQYFGPGTRLTVL.

This clonotype occurred a few times. V and J are TRBV15 and TRBJ1-3; the D is unclear. CDR3 size: 13 residues. V was trimmed by 0 bases and J by 4 bases, leaving 4 bases between them. Germline assignment: CDR1 LNHNV and CDR2 YYDKDF (reference sequence). The CDR3 nucleotides read TGTGCCACCAGCAGAGATGCAGGAAACACCATATATTTT. Translating it yields CATSRDAGNTIYF.

V gene TRBV6-5 combines with J gene TRBJ1-1; D might be TRBD1 (5 bases). The length of the CDR3 is 16 residues. Germline CDR1 is MNHEY and CDR2 is SVGAGI. The V end lost 2 bases, the J end lost 1 base, and 14 bases lay between the germline ends. The CDR3 DNA reads as TGTGCCAGCAGTTACACCCGGGGACCGTCGAACACTGAAGCTTTCTTT. It is translated as CASSYTRGPSNTEAFF.

This clonotype was observed a few times. This chain joins TRBV5-1 and TRBJ2-5; D is possibly TRBD1 (6 bases). Germline V CDR1 and CDR2: SGHRS, YFSETQ. Between the trimmed V and J ends, which lost 2 bases and 5 bases, there was a span of 13 bases. The CDR3 has 14 amino acids. CDR3 in amino acids: CASSLQGNGETQYF. Written as DNA, the CDR3 is TGCGCCAGCAGCTTACAGGGTAACGGCGAGACCCAGTACTTC.

This chain uses TRBV5-1 with TRBJ2-3, with D perhaps TRBD2 (6 bases). Trimming stripped 7 bases from V and 2 bases from J, with 14 bases between. Per germline, CDR1 SGHRS and CDR2 YFSETQ. This CDR3 has 14 residues. The CDR3 protein is CASGEGLPTDTQYF. For the CDR3, the DNA is TGCGCCAGCGGAGAAGGACTACCCACAGATACGCAGTATTTT.

The chain joins TRBV6-5 to TRBJ2-1; D gene uncertain. Trimming removed 0 bases from V and 3 bases from J, with 6 bases in between. CDR3 size: 14 residues. Germline V gene lookup returns CDR1 MNHEY and CDR2 SVGAGI. This CDR3 reads CASSYSESYNEQFF. CDR3 in DNA: TGTGCCAGCAGTTACTCGGAAAGCTACAATGAGCAGTTCTTC.

This clonotype has only a few counts. The chain links TRBV18 to TRBJ1-4; 7 positions agree with TRBD1. CDR1 is KGHSH and CDR2 is LQKENI in the germline V gene. V was clipped by 5 bases and J by 3 bases; unmatched bases: 24. The CDR3 runs 21 residues. This CDR3 is CASSSQKSRDSRGQANEKLFF. In DNA, the CDR3 is TGTGCCAGCTCATCACAAAAATCGAGGGACAGCCGTGGGCAAGCTAATGAAAAACTGTTTTTT.

This clonotype occurred a few times. V and J are TRBV20-1 and TRBJ2-7; D is perhaps TRBD1 or TRBD2 (5 bases each). This CDR3 spans 13 amino acids. Trimming removed 6 bases from V and 3 bases from J, with 15 bases in between. Germline V lookup: CDR1 DFQATT, CDR2 SNEGSKA (reference sequence). This CDR3 is CSAQPRGFYEQYF. CDR3 coding DNA: TGCAGTGCCCAACCCCGGGGCTTCTACGAGCAGTACTTC.

V usage is TRBV20-1 and J usage is TRBJ2-7; D is undetermined. Germline CDR1 reads DFQATT; CDR2 reads SNEGSKA (reference sequence). CDR3 length: 15 residues. V dropped 3 bases and J dropped 1 base, with 16 bases sitting between them. CDR3 protein: CSASGIDNISYEQYF. In DNA form, the CDR3 reads TGCAGTGCTAGTGGGATAGATAATATATCCTACGAGCAGTACTTC.

This clonotype came up many times. This chain joins TRBV20-1 and TRBJ2-1, with 7 bases lining up with TRBD2. V was clipped by 3 bases and J by 6 bases; unmatched bases: 8. Germline lookup yields CDR1 DFQATT and CDR2 SNEGSKA (reference sequence). The CDR3 has 14 amino acids. The CDR3 nucleotides are TGCAGTGCTAGTTTCTTCGGGACTACCAATGAGCAGTTCTTC. It translates to CSASFFGTTNEQFF.

The rearrangement links TRBV20-1 to TRBJ2-7, with D unresolved. Germline CDR1 and CDR2: DFQATT and SNEGSKA (reference sequence). The CDR3 totals 12 residues. V dropped 0 bases and J dropped 3 bases, with 6 bases sitting between them. The CDR3 reads CSARDALYEQYF. As DNA, the CDR3 is TGCAGTGCTAGAGACGCGCTCTACGAGCAGTACTTC.

This clonotype was seen a handful of times. V usage is TRBV20-1 and J usage is TRBJ2-2; a possible D gene is TRBD1 (5 bases). Germline assignment: CDR1 DFQATT and CDR2 SNEGSKA (reference sequence). The CDR3 length is 13 residues. Between the trimmed V and J ends, which lost 2 bases and 7 bases, there was a span of 11 bases. This chain's CDR3 is CSARTRVGGELFF. In DNA form, the CDR3 reads TGCAGTGCTAGAACCAGGGTCGGCGGGGAGCTGTTTTTT.

This clonotype came up a few times. The rearrangement links TRBV20-1 to TRBJ2-1, with D possibly matching TRBD2 (6 bases). Germline values: CDR1 DFQATT, CDR2 SNEGSKA (reference sequence). Deletions cut 2 bases from V and 2 bases from J, with 16 bases between. The CDR3 is 16 amino acids. The chain's CDR3 is CSARPRGGPAYNEQFF. The DNA for the CDR3 is TGCAGTGCTAGACCTCGCGGAGGGCCTGCCTACAATGAGCAGTTCTTC.

This clonotype was counted between two and nine times. The CDR3 region has the DNA TGTGCCAGCAAACGCGGGGGGCGAGGCACAGATACGCAGTATTTT. Translated, it gives CASKRGGRGTDTQYF. The gene calls are TRBV14 and TRBJ2-3; 8 nucleotides line up with TRBD2. The CDR3 extends over 15 amino acids. CDR1 and CDR2 from the germline V gene are SGHDN and FVKESK. V lost 7 bases and J lost 1; bases outside the gene matches: 7.

The gene calls are TRBV9 and TRBJ2-2; perhaps TRBD2 as D (6 bases). The germline V and J ends were trimmed by 4 bases and 0 bases, with 16 bases remaining between them. CDR1 is SGDLS, CDR2 YYNGEE, per germline. This CDR3 has 17 amino acids. CDR3 amino acids: CASSRNLAGSNTGELFF. CDR3 sequence (DNA): TGTGCCAGCAGCCGGAACCTTGCGGGATCGAACACCGGGGAGCTGTTTTTT.

The chain combines TRBV29-1 with TRBJ1-1; D is ambiguous. Germline assignment: CDR1 SQVTM and CDR2 ANQGSEA. CDR3 length: 12 residues. The V gene lost 4 bases and the J gene lost 2 bases, with 8 bases spanning the gap. CDR3 amino acids: CSVVGTNTEAFF. CDR3 nucleotide sequence: TGCAGCGTTGTTGGAACAAACACTGAAGCTTTCTTT.

The V and J genes are TRBV6-2 or TRBV6-3 and TRBJ2-3, with TRBD2 identical over 8 bases. With V trimmed by 8 bases and J by 6 bases, 10 bases remained unmatched. CDR3 length: 14 amino acids. Per the germline V gene, CDR1 is MNHEY and CDR2 is SVGEGT. DNA of the CDR3: TGTGCCAGCGTACAAGCGGGAGTCCCGGATACGCAGTATTTT. It encodes CASVQAGVPDTQYF.

Worth noting for this clonotype: One junction end disagrees with the germline gene, perhaps due to a read error. The chain couples TRBV10-3 to TRBJ2-1, with TRBD2 matching over 10 bases. The CDR3 has 15 amino acids. Germline V gene data show CDR1 as ENHRY and CDR2 as SYGVKD. The CDR3 coding sequence is TGTGCCTCTGGGACTAGCGATGCATCCTACAGTGAGCAGTTCTTC. It codes for CASGTSDASYSEQFF.

There are many counts of this clonotype. The chain uses TRBV7-2 and TRBJ2-4; tentatively, D is TRBD1 (5 bases). The CDR3 has 14 amino acids. The V gene's germline CDR1 is SGHTA and CDR2 FQGNSA. V shed 4 bases and J shed 0 bases, with 7 bases lying between them. The CDR3 sequence: CASSSTVAKNIQYF. CDR3 nucleotide sequence: TGTGCCAGCAGCTCGACAGTAGCCAAAAACATTCAGTACTTC.

This clonotype has a handful of counts. V gene TRBV7-6 combines with J gene TRBJ1-2; D uncertain. Between the trimmed V and J ends, which lost 5 bases and 0 bases, there was a span of 13 bases. Per the germline V gene, CDR1 is SGHVS and CDR2 is FNYEAQ. The CDR3 loop spans 15 amino acids. CDR3 sequence (DNA): TGTGCCAGCAGCCGATTAGTAGGAGCTAACTATGGCTACACCTTC. It yields the protein CASSRLVGANYGYTF.

This clonotype was picked up a small number of times. V gene TRBV5-6 combines with J gene TRBJ2-5; tentatively, D is TRBD1 or TRBD2 (5 bases each). In germline, CDR1 is SGHDT, CDR2 YYEEEE. V dropped 7 bases and J dropped 0 bases, with 13 bases sitting between them. CDR3 length equals 14 residues. As DNA, the CDR3 is TGTGCCAGCTCTCGGGACGGGTACCAAGAGACCCAGTACTTC. It yields the protein CASSRDGYQETQYF.

V is TRBV20-1 and J is TRBJ2-3; D call uncertain. Deletions cut 5 bases from V and 1 base from J, with 13 bases between. This CDR3 region has 14 residues. Germline values: CDR1 DFQATT, CDR2 SNEGSKA (reference sequence). This CDR3 reads CSARKASGTDTQYF. The CDR3 DNA follows: TGCAGTGCTCGCAAGGCGAGCGGCACAGATACGCAGTATTTT.

This chain joins TRBV9 and TRBJ1-1; 7 bases are shared with TRBD1. Looked up from germline, CDR1 is SGDLS and CDR2 is YYNGEE. The junction had 4 bases not matched to a gene; V was cut back by 0 bases and J by 5 bases. This CDR3 spans 14 amino acids. The CDR3 DNA follows: TGTGCCAGCAGCGTAGGACAGGGAAGGACTGAAGCTTTCTTT. As protein: CASSVGQGRTEAFF.

In its sample, this clonotype was seen a few times. This sequence may be a read error, since a much larger clone differs from it by one base. The J gene is TRBJ1-4, the V gene TRBV28; D gene unclear. This CDR3 comprises 11 residues. Per the germline V gene, CDR1 is MDHEN and CDR2 is SYDVKM. The CDR3 DNA reads as TGTGCCTGCAGTCTCCGGGCAAAACTGTTTTTT. It codes for CACSLRAKLFF.

The chain is built from TRBV5-1 and TRBJ2-1, with 10 nucleotides matching TRBD1. Germline CDR1 SGHRS, CDR2 YFSETQ. The CDR3 length is 16 residues. V gave up 4 bases and J gave up 0 bases; unmatched junction bases: 4. In DNA, the CDR3 is TGCGCCAGCAGCGCGGGACAGGGGAACTCCTACAATGAGCAGTTCTTC. Its protein is CASSAGQGNSYNEQFF.

The V and J genes are TRBV7-2 and TRBJ1-5, with 8 bases identical to TRBD1. This CDR3 has 13 residues. CDR1 is SGHTA, CDR2 FQGNSA, per germline. Trimming removed 6 bases from V and 5 bases from J; junction bases left unmatched: 3. Here the CDR3 reads CASSVTGDQPQHF. The DNA of the CDR3 is TGTGCCAGCAGTGTGACAGGGGATCAGCCCCAGCATTTT.

The chain carries TRBV20-1 and TRBJ2-5, with 11 bases that match TRBD2. This CDR3 is built from 17 residues. Germline CDR1 reads DFQATT; CDR2 reads SNEGSKA (reference sequence). J lost 5 bases, V lost 0 bases, and 11 bases had no gene match. CDR3 nucleotide sequence: TGCAGTGCTAGAGATGCCGCGGTTAGCGGGAGGGGTGAGACCCAGTACTTC. This sequence encodes CSARDAAVSGRGETQYF.

This clonotype occurred a few times. In this CDR3 the conserved last residue, phenylalanine or tryptophan, is missing, so a read error is likely. The DNA is omitted, as the CDR3 cannot be located on it reliably, and the CDR3 follows TCRdb's listing. The rearrangement joins TRBV4-1 to TRBJ2-6; no check of the table's D call, TRBD1, against the DNA was made. 8 amino acids form the CDR3, both terminal residues included. Germline-derived CDR1 and CDR2 are MGHRA and YSYEKL. The CDR3 protein is CASTSTGV.